The TCR beta chain under discussion was sequenced for a study of T cells expressing NK-cell markers. Study-wide context: Seven of eight sequenced donors tested HCMV-seropositive; one tested seronegative. General study results and limits: The CD3+CD56-NKG2C+ fraction of a handful of donors was likewise dominated by these clonotypes.

A remark on this clonotype: The antigen is not known.

Each CDR3 protein gets one entry in TCRdb, which reprocessed the 5' RACE reads and gives no DNA. The clone table shows about 260,000 distinct CDR3 sequences, with the ten largest holding roughly 4.2%. Germline V gene data show CDR1 as SGHKS and CDR2 as YYEKEE (reference sequence). The length of the CDR3 is 14 residues. The source material was blood T cells: a sorted CD56 or NKG2C T cell subset, CD4+ or CD8+ T cells, or bulk PBMC T cells (not recorded which). This sequence originates from a woman between 18 and 70 years old in good health. V and J are TRBV5-5 and TRBJ2-7; TCRdb's D call of TRBD1 is untestable without DNA. The CDR3 is CASSGTPSSYEQYF.